Listed below are T cell receptor beta chains from one sample, sequenced in a study of blood T cell repertoires in COVID-19. The method was immunoSEQ multiplex PCR; TCRdb's version includes in-frame clones alone and lacks a portion of them. The sample holds about 300,000 clones, under 90% seen once. The sequenced material came from PBMCs or T cells enriched from blood (not recorded which). These receptors all come from a man in his thirties or forties who had recovered from COVID-19. The CDR3 runs from the conserved cysteine through the conserved F or W. D genes are given only for firm matches. Size values are once, few and many counts, or a class for expanded clones, and some rows have none.

once TRBJ2-7 13 TRBV12-3/TRBV12-4 NA TGTGCCAGCATGGCAAGGGGGTCCTACGAGCAGTACTTC CASMARGSYEQYF
NA TRBJ2-2 16 TRBV5-1 TRBD2 TGCGCCAGCAGCTCCCTAGCGGGAGGGCCGGCCGGGGAGCTGTTTTTT CASSSLAGGPAGELFF
NA TRBJ1-5 14 TRBV28 NA TGTGCCAGCAACCGGATACGGGATCCACAGCCCCAGCATTTT CASNRIRDPQPQHF
once TRBJ2-3 16 TRBV2 NA TGTGCCAGCACTCGGCTCCCCGCGGAAATAGGAGATACGCAGTATTTT CASTRLPAEIGDTQYF
once TRBJ2-1 15 TRBV4-2 TRBD2 TGTGCCAGCAGCCCCGCGGGGGGGCTTTACAATGAGCAGTTCTTC CASSPAGGLYNEQFF
NA TRBJ1-6 17 TRBV7-9 NA TGTGCCAGCAGCTCCACCCTCAGGGGCTCCTATAATTCACCCCTCCACTTT CASSSTLRGSYNSPLHF
NA TRBJ1-2 15 TRBV23-1 NA TGCGCCAGCAGTCAAGTACAGGAAGCTAACTATGGCTACACCTTC CASSQVQEANYGYTF
NA TRBJ2-5 13 TRBV24-1 NA TGTGCCACCAGTGACGCGGGACTTGAGACCCAGTACTTC CATSDAGLETQYF
once TRBJ1-4 15 TRBV5-1 TRBD1 TGCGCCAGCAGCTTGGAAGGGACAGGGGGTGAAAAACTGTTTTTT CASSLEGTGGEKLFF
NA TRBJ1-1 15 TRBV19 NA TGTGCCAGTAGTACTGTGGGCCGGGGGAACACTGAAGCTTTCTTT CASSTVGRGNTEAFF
NA TRBJ2-1 15 TRBV4-1 TRBD2 TGCGCCAGCAGCCCCTTAGGGACTAGCGACAATGAGCAGTTCTTC CASSPLGTSDNEQFF
many TRBJ2-7 17 TRBV27 TRBD2 TGTGCCAGCAGTTTAAGGTCGGGGCGGGAGGTCGCCTACGAGCAGTACTTC CASSLRSGREVAYEQYF
NA TRBJ1-2 13 TRBV27 TRBD1 TGTGCCAGCACAGGGGGCGCGCACTATGGCTACACCTTC CASTGGAHYGYTF
NA TRBJ1-6 14 TRBV7-2 TRBD1 TGTGCCAGCCGTACCGGACAGGGCGTTTCACCCCTCCACTTT CASRTGQGVSPLHF
NA TRBJ2-7 14 TRBV19 TRBD1 TGTGCCAGTAGTGGACAGGGGGGAGAGTACGAGCAGTACTTC CASSGQGGEYEQYF
NA TRBJ2-7 16 TRBV5-1 TRBD2 TGCGCCAGCAGCTTGGTAGCGGGAGACACTACCTACGAGCAGTACTTC CASSLVAGDTTYEQYF
once TRBJ2-3 13 TRBV6-4 TRBD2 TGTGCCAGCAGTGAGGGGGGGGCAGATACGCAGTATTTT CASSEGGADTQYF
NA TRBJ2-2 14 TRBV30 NA TGTGCGTGGGGGTTGGGCAGGGTGTACGGGGAGCTGTTTTTT CAWGLGRVYGELFF
few TRBJ2-3 15 TRBV30 NA TGTGCCTGGAGTCATAGGACTTCTAGCACAGATACGCAGTATTTT CAWSHRTSSTDTQYF
NA TRBJ2-5 17 TRBV27 TRBD2 TGTGCCAGCAGTTTAACACGGGGGATAGCGGGAAAAGAGACCCAGTACTTC CASSLTRGIAGKETQYF
NA TRBJ1-1 14 TRBV6-5 NA TGTGCCAGCAGTCTCAGGACAGCTAACACTGAAGCTTTCTTT CASSLRTANTEAFF
NA TRBJ2-7 13 TRBV5-1 NA TGCGCCAGCAGCTTCGACAGCTCCTACGAGCAGTACTTC CASSFDSSYEQYF
NA TRBJ2-7 15 TRBV19 NA TGTGCCAGTAGTATGGTCAGTTCCACCTCCTACGAGCAGTACTTC CASSMVSSTSYEQYF
NA TRBJ2-3 16 TRBV27 TRBD2 TGTGCCAGCAGAGGGGCCAGCGGGGTCCGCACAGATACGCAGTATTTT CASRGASGVRTDTQYF
few TRBJ2-3 12 TRBV4-1 NA TGCGCCAGCAGCCAAGTCTTAGATACGCAGTATTTT CASSQVLDTQYF
once TRBJ2-3 15 TRBV3-1/TRBV3-2 TRBD2 TGTGCCAGCAGCCATGGGAGCGGGAGTATGGATACGCAGTATTTT CASSHGSGSMDTQYF
NA TRBJ1-1 15 TRBV19 NA TGTGCCAGTAGTATACAGGGGCCTATGAACACTGAAGCTTTCTTT CASSIQGPMNTEAFF
NA TRBJ2-7 12 TRBV12-3/TRBV12-4 TRBD1 TGTGCCAGCAGTTCCGGACAGGGTGAGGGATACTTC CASSSGQGEGYF
once TRBJ2-1 14 TRBV5-1 NA TGCGCCAGCAGCCTGGGTGGCAGGGATTTAGAGCAGTTCTTC CASSLGGRDLEQFF
many TRBJ2-7 12 TRBV5-6 TRBD1 TGTGCCAGCGGACAGGGCGAGTACGAGCAGTACTTC CASGQGEYEQYF
NA TRBJ2-5 11 TRBV7-8 NA TGTGCCAGCAGCTCGCAAGAGACCCAGTACTTC CASSSQETQYF
NA TRBJ2-3 14 TRBV2 TRBD2 TGTGCCAGCAGCAGGACTAGCGGGTCGGATACGCAGTATTTT CASSRTSGSDTQYF
NA TRBJ1-2 16 TRBV6-5 NA TGTGCCAGCAGTTACTCGTCAGGGCCCCTCTACGAGGGCTACACCTTC CASSYSSGPLYEGYTF
once TRBJ2-5 15 TRBV5-1 NA TGCGCCAGCAGCTTGGGGGGACTGCAGCAAGAGACCCAGTACTTC CASSLGGLQQETQYF